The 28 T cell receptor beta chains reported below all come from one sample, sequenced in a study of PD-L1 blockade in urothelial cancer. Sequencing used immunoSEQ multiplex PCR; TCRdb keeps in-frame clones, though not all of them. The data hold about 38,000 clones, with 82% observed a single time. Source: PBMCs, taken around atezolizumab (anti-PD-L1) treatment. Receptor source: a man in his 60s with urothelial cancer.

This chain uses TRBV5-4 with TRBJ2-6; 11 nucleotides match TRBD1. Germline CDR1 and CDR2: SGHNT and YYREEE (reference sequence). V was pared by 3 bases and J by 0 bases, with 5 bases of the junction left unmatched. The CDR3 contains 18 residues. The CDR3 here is CASSWGQGGFSGANVLTF. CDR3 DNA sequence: TGTGCCAGCAGCTGGGGACAGGGGGGGTTCTCTGGGGCCAACGTCCTGACTTTC.

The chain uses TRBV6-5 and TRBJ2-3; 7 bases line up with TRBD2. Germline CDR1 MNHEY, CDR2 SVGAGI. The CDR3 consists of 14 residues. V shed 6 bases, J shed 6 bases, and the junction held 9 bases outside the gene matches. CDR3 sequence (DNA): TGTGCCAGCAGGGAGAGCGGGGCGGCGGATACGCAGTATTTT. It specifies CASRESGAADTQYF.

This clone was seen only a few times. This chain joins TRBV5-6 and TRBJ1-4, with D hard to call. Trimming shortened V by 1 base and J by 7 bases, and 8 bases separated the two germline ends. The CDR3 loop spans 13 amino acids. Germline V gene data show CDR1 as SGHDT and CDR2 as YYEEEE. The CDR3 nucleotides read TGTGCCAGCAGCTTGTTTACAGTTGAAAAACTGTTTTTT. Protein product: CASSLFTVEKLFF.

CDR3 DNA: TGTGCCAGCAGCTCTAGACCAGGGGATAACTATGGCTACACCTTC. This gives the protein CASSSRPGDNYGYTF. The chain has TRBV5-4 and TRBJ1-2; perhaps TRBD1 as D (6 bases). CDR3 length: 15 residues. Germline V lookup: CDR1 SGHNT, CDR2 YYREEE (reference sequence). Trimming removed 3 bases from V and 1 base from J, with 13 bases in between.

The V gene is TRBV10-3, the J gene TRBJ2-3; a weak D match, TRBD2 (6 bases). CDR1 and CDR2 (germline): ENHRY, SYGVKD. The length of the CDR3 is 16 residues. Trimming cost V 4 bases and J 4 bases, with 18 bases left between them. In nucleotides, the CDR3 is TGTGCCATCAGTGGGCGGGCGGGGATTCAACCAGATACGCAGTATTTT. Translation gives CAISGRAGIQPDTQYF.

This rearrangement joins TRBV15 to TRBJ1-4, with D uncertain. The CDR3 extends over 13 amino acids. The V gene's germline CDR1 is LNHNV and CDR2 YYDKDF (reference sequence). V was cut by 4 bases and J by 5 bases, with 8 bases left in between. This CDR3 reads CATSTGMNEKLFF. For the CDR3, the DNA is TGTGCCACCAGCACGGGGATGAATGAAAAACTGTTTTTT.

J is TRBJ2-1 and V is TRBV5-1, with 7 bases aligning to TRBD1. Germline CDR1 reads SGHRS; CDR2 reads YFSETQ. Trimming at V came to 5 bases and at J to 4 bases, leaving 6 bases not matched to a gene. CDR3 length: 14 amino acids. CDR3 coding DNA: TGCGCCAGCAGGTTCGAGGGGGCTTACAATGAGCAGTTCTTC. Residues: CASRFEGAYNEQFF. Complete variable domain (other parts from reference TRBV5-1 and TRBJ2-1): KAGVTQTPRYLIKTRGQQVTLSCSPISGHRSVSWYQQTPGQGLQFLFEYFSETQRNKGNFPGRFSGRQFSNSRSEMNVSTLELGDSALYLCASRFEGAYNEQFFGPGTRLTVL.

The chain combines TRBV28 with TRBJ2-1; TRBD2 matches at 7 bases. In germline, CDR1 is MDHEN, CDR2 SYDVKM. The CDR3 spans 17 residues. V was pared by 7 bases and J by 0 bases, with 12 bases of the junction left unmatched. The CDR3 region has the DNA TGTGCCAGCACCGGGGCGGGGACTACAAGCTCCTACAATGAGCAGTTCTTC. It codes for CASTGAGTTSSYNEQFF.

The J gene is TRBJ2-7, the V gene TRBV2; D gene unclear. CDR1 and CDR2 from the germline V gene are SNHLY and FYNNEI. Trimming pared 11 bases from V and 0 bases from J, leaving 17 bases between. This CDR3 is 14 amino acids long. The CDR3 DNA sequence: TGTGCCGGCCAACGACTCGCTAGCTCCTACGAGCAGTACTTC. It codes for CAGQRLASSYEQYF.

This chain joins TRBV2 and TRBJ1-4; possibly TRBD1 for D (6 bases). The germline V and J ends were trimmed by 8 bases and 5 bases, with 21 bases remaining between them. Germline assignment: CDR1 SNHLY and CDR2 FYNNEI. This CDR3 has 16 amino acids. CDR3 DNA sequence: TGTGCCAGCCGAAAGGAGGACGGGGGGCGGAATGAAAAACTGTTTTTT. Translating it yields CASRKEDGGRNEKLFF.

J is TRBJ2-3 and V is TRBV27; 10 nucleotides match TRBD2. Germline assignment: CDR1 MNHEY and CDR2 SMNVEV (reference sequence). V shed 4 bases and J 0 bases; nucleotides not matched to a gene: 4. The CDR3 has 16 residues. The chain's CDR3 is CASSSTSGASTDTQYF. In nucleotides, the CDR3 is TGTGCCAGCAGTTCAACTAGCGGGGCTAGCACAGATACGCAGTATTTT.

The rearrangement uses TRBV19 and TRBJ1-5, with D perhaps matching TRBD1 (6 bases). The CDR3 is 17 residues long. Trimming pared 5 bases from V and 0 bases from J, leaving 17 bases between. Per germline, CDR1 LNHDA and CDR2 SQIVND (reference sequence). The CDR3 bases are TGTGCCAGTAGTGTAAGGGGGTCTTATTCTAGCAATCAGCCCCAGCATTTT. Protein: CASSVRGSYSSNQPQHF.

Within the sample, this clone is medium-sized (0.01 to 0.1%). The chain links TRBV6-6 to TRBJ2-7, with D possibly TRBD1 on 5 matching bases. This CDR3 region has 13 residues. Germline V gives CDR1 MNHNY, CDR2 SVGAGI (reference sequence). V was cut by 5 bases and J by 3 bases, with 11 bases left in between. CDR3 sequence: CASSQGSGYEQYF. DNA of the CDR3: TGTGCCAGCAGTCAGGGATCGGGCTACGAGCAGTACTTC.

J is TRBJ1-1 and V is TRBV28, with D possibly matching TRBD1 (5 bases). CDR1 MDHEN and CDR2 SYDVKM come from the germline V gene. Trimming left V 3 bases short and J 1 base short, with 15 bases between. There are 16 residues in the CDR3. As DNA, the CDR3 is TGTGCCAGCAGTTTGGGGAGGGGCTCGGGGAACACTGAAGCTTTCTTT. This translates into CASSLGRGSGNTEAFF.

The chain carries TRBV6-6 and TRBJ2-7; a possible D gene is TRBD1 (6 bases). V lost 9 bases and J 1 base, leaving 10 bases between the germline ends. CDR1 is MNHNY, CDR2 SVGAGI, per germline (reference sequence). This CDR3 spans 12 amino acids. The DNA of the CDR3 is TGTGCCAGTTGGGACACTTCCTACGAGCAGTACTTC. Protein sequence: CASWDTSYEQYF.

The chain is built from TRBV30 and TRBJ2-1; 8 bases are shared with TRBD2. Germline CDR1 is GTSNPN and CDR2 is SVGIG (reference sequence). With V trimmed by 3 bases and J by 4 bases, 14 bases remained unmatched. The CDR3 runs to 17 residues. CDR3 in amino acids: CAWRGGLRGERYNEQFF. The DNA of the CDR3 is TGTGCCTGGAGGGGGGGCCTGCGGGGGGAACGATACAATGAGCAGTTCTTC.

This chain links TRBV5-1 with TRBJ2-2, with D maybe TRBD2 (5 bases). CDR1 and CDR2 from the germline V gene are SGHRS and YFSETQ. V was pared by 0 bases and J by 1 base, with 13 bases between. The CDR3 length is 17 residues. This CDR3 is CASSLAIGEQNTGELFF. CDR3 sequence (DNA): TGCGCCAGCAGCTTGGCGATCGGGGAGCAGAACACCGGGGAGCTGTTTTTT.

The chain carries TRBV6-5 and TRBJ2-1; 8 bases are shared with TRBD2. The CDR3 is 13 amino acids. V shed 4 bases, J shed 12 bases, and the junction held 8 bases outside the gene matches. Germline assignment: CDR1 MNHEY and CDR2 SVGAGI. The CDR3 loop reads CASSSQAGDVQFF. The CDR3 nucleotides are TGTGCCAGCAGTTCCCAAGCGGGGGATGTGCAGTTCTTC.

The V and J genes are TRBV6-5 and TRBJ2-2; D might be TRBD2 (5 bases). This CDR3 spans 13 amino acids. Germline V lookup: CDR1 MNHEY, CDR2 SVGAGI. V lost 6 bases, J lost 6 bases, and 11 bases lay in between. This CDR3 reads CASSWWRAGELFF. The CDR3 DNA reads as TGTGCCAGCAGCTGGTGGCGGGCCGGGGAGCTGTTTTTT.

CDR3 amino acids: CASNRLLSDTQYF. CDR3 DNA: TGTGCCAGCAATAGACTCCTTTCAGATACGCAGTATTTT. V usage is TRBV2 and J usage is TRBJ2-3; D gene unclear. V was trimmed by 7 bases and J by 4 bases, leaving 12 bases between them. CDR1 is SNHLY, CDR2 FYNNEI, per germline. The CDR3 spans 13 residues.

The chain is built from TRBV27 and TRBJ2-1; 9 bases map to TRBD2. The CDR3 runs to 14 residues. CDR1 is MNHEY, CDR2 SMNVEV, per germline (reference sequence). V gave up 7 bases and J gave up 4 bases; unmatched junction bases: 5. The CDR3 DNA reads TGTGCCAGCACGCGGGGGGGCGGGTACAATGAGCAGTTCTTC. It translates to CASTRGGGYNEQFF.

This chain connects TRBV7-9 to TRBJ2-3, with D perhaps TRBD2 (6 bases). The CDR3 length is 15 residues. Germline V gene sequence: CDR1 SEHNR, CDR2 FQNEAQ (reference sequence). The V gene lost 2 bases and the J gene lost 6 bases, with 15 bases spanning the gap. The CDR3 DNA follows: TGTGCCAGCAGCTTAAAACGGAGGGTAGCGGATACGCAGTATTTT. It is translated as CASSLKRRVADTQYF.

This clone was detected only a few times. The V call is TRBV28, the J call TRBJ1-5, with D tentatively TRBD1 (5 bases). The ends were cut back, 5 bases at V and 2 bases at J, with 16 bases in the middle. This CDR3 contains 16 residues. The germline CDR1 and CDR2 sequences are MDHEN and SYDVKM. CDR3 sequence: CASSLVGWGGNQPQHF. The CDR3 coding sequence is TGTGCCAGCAGTCTAGTCGGGTGGGGGGGCAATCAGCCCCAGCATTTT.

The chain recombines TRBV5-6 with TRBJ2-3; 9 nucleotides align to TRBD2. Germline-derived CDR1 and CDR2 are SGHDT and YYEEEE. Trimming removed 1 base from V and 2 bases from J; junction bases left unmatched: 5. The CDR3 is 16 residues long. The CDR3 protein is CASSLLAGVFTDTQYF. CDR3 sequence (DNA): TGTGCCAGCAGCTTGTTAGCGGGGGTGTTCACAGATACGCAGTATTTT.

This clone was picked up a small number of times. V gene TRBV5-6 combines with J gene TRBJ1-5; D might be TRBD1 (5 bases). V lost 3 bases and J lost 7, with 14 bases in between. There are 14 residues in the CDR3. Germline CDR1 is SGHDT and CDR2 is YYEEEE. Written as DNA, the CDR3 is TGTGCCAGCAGCTCGCGGGGAGGGGACCAGCCCCAGCATTTT. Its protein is CASSSRGGDQPQHF. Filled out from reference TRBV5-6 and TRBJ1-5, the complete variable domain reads DAGVTQSPTHLIKTRGQQVTLRCSPKSGHDTVSWYQQALGQGPQFIFQYYEEEERQRGNFPDRFSGHQFPNYSSELNVNALLLGDSALYLCASSSRGGDQPQHFGDGTRLSIL.

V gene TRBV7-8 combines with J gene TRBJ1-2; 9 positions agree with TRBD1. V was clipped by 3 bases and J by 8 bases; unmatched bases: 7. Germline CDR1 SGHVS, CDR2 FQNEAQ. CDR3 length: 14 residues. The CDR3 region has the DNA TGTGCCAGCAGCTTTGACAGGGGGAATGGGGGCTACACCTTC. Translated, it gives CASSFDRGNGGYTF.

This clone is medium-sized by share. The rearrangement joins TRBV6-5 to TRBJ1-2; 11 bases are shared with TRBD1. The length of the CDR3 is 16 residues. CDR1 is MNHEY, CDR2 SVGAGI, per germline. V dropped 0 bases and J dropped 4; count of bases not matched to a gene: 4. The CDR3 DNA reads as TGTGCCAGCAGTTACTCCCGGACAGGGGGCGGCTATGGCTACACCTTC. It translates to CASSYSRTGGGYGYTF.

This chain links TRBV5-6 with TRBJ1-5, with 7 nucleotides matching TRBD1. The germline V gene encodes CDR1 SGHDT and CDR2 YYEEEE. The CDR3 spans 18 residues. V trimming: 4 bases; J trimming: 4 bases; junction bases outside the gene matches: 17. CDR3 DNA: TGTGCCAGCAGCCTGGGGGGGACGGGAGGGGGCGAGAATCAGCCCCAGCATTTT. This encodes CASSLGGTGGGENQPQHF.